The 28 T cell receptor beta chains reported below all come from one sample, sequenced in a study of T-cell reconstitution after alpha-beta-depleted transplantation in children. Preparing the TCRbeta library involved the use of unique molecular identifiers. One entry per CDR3 protein results from TCRdb running MiXCR on the PCR reads. The sample yields about 500,000 distinct CDR3 sequences, approximately 32% seen once. The input for sequencing was PBMCs from the stem cell graft donor, taken from the stem cell graft. All receptors come from a human donor who donated a stem cell graft to a child with aplastic anemia.

This chain uses TRBV7-2 with TRBJ1-6; D might be TRBD1 (5 bases). Deletions cut 0 bases from V and 7 bases from J, with 13 bases between. The V gene's germline CDR1 is SGHTA and CDR2 FQGNSA. This CDR3 spans 16 amino acids. CDR3 DNA sequence: TGTGCCAGCAGCTTAGCGGGCAGGGCCTTAAATTCACCCCTCCACTTT. Translating it yields CASSLAGRALNSPLHF.

This clonotype showed up just a few times. The V call is TRBV12-3 or TRBV12-4, the J call TRBJ1-1, with a weak D call TRBD1 (5 bases). The CDR3 is made up of 17 amino acids. Deletions cut 7 bases from V and 1 base from J, with 22 bases between. CDR3 DNA: TGTGCCAGCAAAGGATTTCCATGGGGCAGCGCGAACACTGAAGCTTTCTTT. Translated: CASKGFPWGSANTEAFF.

The rearrangement joins TRBV7-9 to TRBJ2-5, with TRBD2 identical over 12 bases. The germline V gene has CDR1 SEHNR and CDR2 FQNEAQ (reference sequence). The V and J ends lost 5 bases and 4 bases, in that order; junction bases with no gene match: 11. This CDR3 has 17 residues. The CDR3 region has the DNA TGTGCCAGCAGCCCCGTTTCACTAGCGGGGGGCCTAGAGACCCAGTACTTC. Amino acid sequence: CASSPVSLAGGLETQYF.

The rearrangement links TRBV5-6 to TRBJ2-7, with TRBD1 matching 7 bases. From germline, CDR1 is SGHDT and CDR2 YYEEEE. The length of the CDR3 is 14 residues. Unmatched junction bases numbered 5, after V lost 0 bases and J lost 5 bases. The CDR3, as DNA: TGTGCCAGCAGCTTGGTCAGGGGGTCCCACGAGCAGTACGTC. Amino acids: CASSLVRGSHEQYV.

This chain connects TRBV30 to TRBJ2-6; 10 bases map to TRBD1. The germline CDR1 and CDR2 sequences are GTSNPN and SVGIG (reference sequence). This CDR3 has 17 residues. Germline trimming cut 0 bases from V and 2 bases from J; bases unmatched to any gene: 4. The CDR3 region has the DNA TGTGCCTGGAGTGTACGGGGACAGGGGACTGGGGCCAACGTCCTGACTTTC. This codes for CAWSVRGQGTGANVLTF.

The chain couples TRBV20-1 to TRBJ2-2; 9 bases align to TRBD2. The junction had 13 bases not matched to a gene; V was cut back by 5 bases and J by 0 bases. CDR1 DFQATT and CDR2 SNEGSKA come from the germline V gene (reference sequence). The CDR3 has 18 residues. The DNA of the CDR3 is TGCAGTGCTCAGCAGAGTAGCGGGAGACTAACGAACACCGGGGAGCTGTTTTTT. Its protein product is CSAQQSSGRLTNTGELFF.

The genes are TRBV29-1 and TRBJ2-2, with TRBD2 identical over 12 bases. CDR1 and CDR2 (germline): SQVTM, ANQGSEA. J was trimmed by 6 bases and V by 1 base; bases with no gene match: 9. The CDR3 sequence is 17 residues long. The CDR3 region has the DNA TGCAGCGTTGAAGCAGTGACTAGCGGGAGTAATCCCGGGGAGCTGTTTTTT. Its protein is CSVEAVTSGSNPGELFF.

J is TRBJ1-1 and V is TRBV20-1; no reliable D call. The germline V gene encodes CDR1 DFQATT and CDR2 SNEGSKA (reference sequence). The CDR3 has 14 amino acids. V was pared by 6 bases and J by 4 bases, with 18 bases between. The CDR3 is CSARRFPRSTEAFF. The CDR3 DNA is TGCAGTGCGAGAAGGTTTCCGAGGAGCACTGAAGCTTTCTTT.

CDR3 nucleotides: TGTGCCAGCAGCTTGGACCGTGTGGGAGATACGCAGTATTTT. Its protein is CASSLDRVGDTQYF. The V call is TRBV5-4, the J call TRBJ2-3, with unresolved D. CDR3 length: 14 amino acids. The germline V gene encodes CDR1 SGHNT and CDR2 YYREEE (reference sequence). The V end was cut by 0 bases, the J end by 5 bases, with 10 bases between.

V and J are TRBV7-2 and TRBJ1-1; unclear D gene. Germline V gives CDR1 SGHTA, CDR2 FQGNSA. The CDR3 length is 14 residues. V was shortened by 8 bases and J by 4 bases, with 17 bases between the two germline ends. CDR3 region: CASRPLMGVTEAFF. The CDR3 DNA sequence: TGTGCCAGCCGGCCCCTCATGGGAGTCACTGAAGCTTTCTTT.

The chain couples TRBV19 to TRBJ2-1, with 11 nucleotides matching TRBD2. In germline, CDR1 is LNHDA, CDR2 SQIVND (reference sequence). The V segment lost 1 base and the J segment 3 bases; nucleotides outside the gene matches: 5. This CDR3 is built from 17 residues. The CDR3 spells CASSIGNSGRVYNEQFF. DNA for the CDR3: TGTGCCAGTAGTATAGGTAATAGCGGGAGGGTCTACAATGAGCAGTTCTTC.

This clonotype turned up a few times. V is TRBV7-2 and J is TRBJ1-2; D ambiguous. Trimming took off 4 bases at V and 2 bases at J, with 23 bases between the two ends. The germline V gene has CDR1 SGHTA and CDR2 FQGNSA. CDR3 length: 18 amino acids. CDR3 region: CASSSRPRVYLANYGYTF. As DNA, the CDR3 is TGTGCCAGCAGCTCTAGGCCAAGAGTTTACCTAGCGAACTATGGCTACACCTTC. Supplemented by reference TRBV7-2 and TRBJ1-2, the full variable domain reads GAGVSQSPSNKVTEKGKDVELRCDPISGHTALYWYRQSLGQGLEFLIYFQGNSAPDKSGLPSDRFSAERTGGSVSTLTIQRTQQEDSAVYLCASSSRPRVYLANYGYTFGSGTRLTVV.

This clonotype was seen a few times. The J gene is TRBJ1-2, the V gene TRBV12-3 or TRBV12-4; no clear D gene. This CDR3 comprises 13 residues. Trimming took 6 bases from V and 6 from J, leaving 14 bases between them. CDR3 nucleotides: TGTGCCAGCAGCGACCATTTACGGGATGGCTACACCTTC. Encoded protein: CASSDHLRDGYTF.

This clonotype was seen a few times. The chain joins TRBV20-1 to TRBJ2-7; 7 bases are a match to TRBD2. Germline V lookup: CDR1 DFQATT, CDR2 SNEGSKA (reference sequence). The CDR3 length is 14 residues. After removal of 5 bases from V and 3 bases from J, the junction contained 10 bases not matched to a gene. CDR3 bases: TGCAGTGCTCGCGGTACGCGGGAGAGCTACGAGCAGTACTTC. It yields the protein CSARGTRESYEQYF.

This clonotype was counted only a few times. The J gene is TRBJ2-3, the V gene TRBV20-1; weak D call: TRBD2 (6 bases). From germline, CDR1 is DFQATT and CDR2 SNEGSKA (reference sequence). This CDR3 has 15 residues. Between the trimmed V and J ends, which lost 3 bases and 6 bases, there was a span of 19 bases. In DNA form, the CDR3 reads TGCAGTGCTAGGGGAGGTGTACTAGGAGAGGATACGCAGTATTTT. Translating it yields CSARGGVLGEDTQYF.

CDR3 residues: CASSQTGYNEQFF. CDR3 nucleotide sequence: TGTGCCAGCAGCCAGACAGGATACAATGAGCAGTTCTTC. The chain recombines TRBV14 with TRBJ2-1, with D possibly TRBD1 on 6 matching bases. CDR3 size: 13 residues. With 3 bases removed from V and 4 bases from J, the gap between germline ends came to 7 bases. Looked up from germline, CDR1 is SGHDN and CDR2 is FVKESK.

The V gene is TRBV11-2, the J gene TRBJ1-4; 7 bases agree with TRBD1. After removal of 5 bases from V and 3 bases from J, the junction contained 6 bases not matched to a gene. In germline, CDR1 is SGHAT, CDR2 FQNNGV. The CDR3 extends over 15 amino acids. The CDR3 nucleotides are TGTGCCAGCAGCGCCTTGACAGGGCCTAATGAAAAACTGTTTTTT. It specifies CASSALTGPNEKLFF.

J is TRBJ2-1 and V is TRBV5-1; 13 positions match TRBD2. Germline V CDR1 and CDR2: SGHRS, YFSETQ. This CDR3 is built from 18 residues. V gave up 2 bases and J gave up 0 bases; unmatched junction bases: 5. DNA for the CDR3: TGCGCCAGCAGCTTAACGACTAGCGGGAGGACCTCCTACAATGAGCAGTTCTTC. It specifies CASSLTTSGRTSYNEQFF.

V is TRBV5-4 and J is TRBJ2-5, with D unresolved. The V gene's germline CDR1 is SGHNT and CDR2 YYREEE (reference sequence). There are 13 residues in the CDR3. Deletions cut 7 bases from V and 3 bases from J, with 13 bases between. CDR3 region: CASGESTKETQYF. Written as DNA, the CDR3 is TGTGCCAGCGGCGAGTCTACAAAAGAGACCCAGTACTTC.

The chain employs TRBV12-3 or TRBV12-4 and TRBJ2-1; D gene unclear. V lost 6 bases to trimming and J lost 5 bases, with 11 bases between them. The CDR3 sequence is 13 residues long. The CDR3 DNA follows: TGTGCCAGCAGACGACCAACCAACAATGAGCAGTTCTTC. Protein product: CASRRPTNNEQFF.

Only a few counts were recorded for this clonotype. The chain combines TRBV5-1 with TRBJ2-5; 9 nucleotides align to TRBD2. With 3 bases clipped from V and 4 bases from J, the junction kept 7 bases outside the gene matches. Looked up from germline, CDR1 is SGHRS and CDR2 is YFSETQ. The CDR3 is 15 residues long. The CDR3 loop is CASSSIAGEGETQYF. CDR3 sequence (DNA): TGCGCCAGCAGCTCTATAGCGGGAGAGGGAGAGACCCAGTACTTC.

The chain combines TRBV12-3 or TRBV12-4 with TRBJ2-2; the match to TRBD1 covers 7 bases. Unmatched junction bases numbered 1, after V lost 3 bases and J lost 0 bases. The CDR3 covers 15 residues. The CDR3 nucleotides read TGTGCCAGCAGTTTCGGGACAGCGAACACCGGGGAGCTGTTTTTT. This sequence encodes CASSFGTANTGELFF.

The rearrangement links TRBV4-3 to TRBJ1-2; no clear D. The CDR3 runs 15 residues. V lost 1 base and J lost 6, with 15 bases in between. The germline V gene has CDR1 LGHNA and CDR2 YSLEER. CDR3 sequence (DNA): TGCGCCAGCAGCCAAGGTCGGGGATCCGCGGATGGCTACACCTTC. It is translated as CASSQGRGSADGYTF.

CDR3 DNA sequence: TGTGCCAGCAGCTCGCCTGAGCAGGGGACCATGAACACTGAAGCTTTCTTT. Protein product: CASSSPEQGTMNTEAFF. The rearrangement uses TRBV7-8 and TRBJ1-1; maybe TRBD1 (6 bases). Trimming removed 4 bases from V and 0 bases from J, with 18 bases in between. Looked up from germline, CDR1 is SGHVS and CDR2 is FQNEAQ. The CDR3 is 17 residues long.

This clonotype came up a few times. V gene TRBV20-1 combines with J gene TRBJ1-1; D remains unclear. The CDR3 contains 13 residues. The germline CDR1 and CDR2 sequences are DFQATT and SNEGSKA (reference sequence). V dropped 1 base and J dropped 3 bases, with 9 bases sitting between them. The CDR3 sequence: CSARGSSYTEAFF. The CDR3 DNA sequence: TGCAGTGCTAGAGGCTCCTCCTACACTGAAGCTTTCTTT.

This clonotype has a handful of counts. This chain links TRBV12-3 or TRBV12-4 with TRBJ2-1, with D hard to call. This CDR3 spans 17 amino acids. The V gene lost 6 bases and the J gene lost 0 bases, with 18 bases spanning the gap. In nucleotides, the CDR3 is TGTGCCAGCAGCCCACACGTGGCTCGGAGCTCCTACAATGAGCAGTTCTTC. It yields the protein CASSPHVARSSYNEQFF.

The chain carries TRBV18 and TRBJ1-1; TRBD1 matches 7 bases. This CDR3 contains 12 residues. The V gene end was trimmed by 2 bases and the J gene end by 8 bases; junction bases not matched to a gene: 2. Germline CDR1 reads KGHSH; CDR2 reads LQKENI. CDR3 region: CASSPAGQEAFF. Written as DNA, the CDR3 is TGTGCCAGCTCACCAGCGGGACAGGAAGCTTTCTTT.

The chain uses TRBV5-1 and TRBJ2-5; D ambiguous. Germline V CDR1 and CDR2: SGHRS, YFSETQ. With 0 bases removed from V and 4 bases from J, the gap between germline ends came to 13 bases. The CDR3 is 15 amino acids. CDR3 DNA: TGCGCCAGCAGCTTGGAGTCCGCCGGACGAGAGACCCAGTACTTC. Translating it yields CASSLESAGRETQYF.